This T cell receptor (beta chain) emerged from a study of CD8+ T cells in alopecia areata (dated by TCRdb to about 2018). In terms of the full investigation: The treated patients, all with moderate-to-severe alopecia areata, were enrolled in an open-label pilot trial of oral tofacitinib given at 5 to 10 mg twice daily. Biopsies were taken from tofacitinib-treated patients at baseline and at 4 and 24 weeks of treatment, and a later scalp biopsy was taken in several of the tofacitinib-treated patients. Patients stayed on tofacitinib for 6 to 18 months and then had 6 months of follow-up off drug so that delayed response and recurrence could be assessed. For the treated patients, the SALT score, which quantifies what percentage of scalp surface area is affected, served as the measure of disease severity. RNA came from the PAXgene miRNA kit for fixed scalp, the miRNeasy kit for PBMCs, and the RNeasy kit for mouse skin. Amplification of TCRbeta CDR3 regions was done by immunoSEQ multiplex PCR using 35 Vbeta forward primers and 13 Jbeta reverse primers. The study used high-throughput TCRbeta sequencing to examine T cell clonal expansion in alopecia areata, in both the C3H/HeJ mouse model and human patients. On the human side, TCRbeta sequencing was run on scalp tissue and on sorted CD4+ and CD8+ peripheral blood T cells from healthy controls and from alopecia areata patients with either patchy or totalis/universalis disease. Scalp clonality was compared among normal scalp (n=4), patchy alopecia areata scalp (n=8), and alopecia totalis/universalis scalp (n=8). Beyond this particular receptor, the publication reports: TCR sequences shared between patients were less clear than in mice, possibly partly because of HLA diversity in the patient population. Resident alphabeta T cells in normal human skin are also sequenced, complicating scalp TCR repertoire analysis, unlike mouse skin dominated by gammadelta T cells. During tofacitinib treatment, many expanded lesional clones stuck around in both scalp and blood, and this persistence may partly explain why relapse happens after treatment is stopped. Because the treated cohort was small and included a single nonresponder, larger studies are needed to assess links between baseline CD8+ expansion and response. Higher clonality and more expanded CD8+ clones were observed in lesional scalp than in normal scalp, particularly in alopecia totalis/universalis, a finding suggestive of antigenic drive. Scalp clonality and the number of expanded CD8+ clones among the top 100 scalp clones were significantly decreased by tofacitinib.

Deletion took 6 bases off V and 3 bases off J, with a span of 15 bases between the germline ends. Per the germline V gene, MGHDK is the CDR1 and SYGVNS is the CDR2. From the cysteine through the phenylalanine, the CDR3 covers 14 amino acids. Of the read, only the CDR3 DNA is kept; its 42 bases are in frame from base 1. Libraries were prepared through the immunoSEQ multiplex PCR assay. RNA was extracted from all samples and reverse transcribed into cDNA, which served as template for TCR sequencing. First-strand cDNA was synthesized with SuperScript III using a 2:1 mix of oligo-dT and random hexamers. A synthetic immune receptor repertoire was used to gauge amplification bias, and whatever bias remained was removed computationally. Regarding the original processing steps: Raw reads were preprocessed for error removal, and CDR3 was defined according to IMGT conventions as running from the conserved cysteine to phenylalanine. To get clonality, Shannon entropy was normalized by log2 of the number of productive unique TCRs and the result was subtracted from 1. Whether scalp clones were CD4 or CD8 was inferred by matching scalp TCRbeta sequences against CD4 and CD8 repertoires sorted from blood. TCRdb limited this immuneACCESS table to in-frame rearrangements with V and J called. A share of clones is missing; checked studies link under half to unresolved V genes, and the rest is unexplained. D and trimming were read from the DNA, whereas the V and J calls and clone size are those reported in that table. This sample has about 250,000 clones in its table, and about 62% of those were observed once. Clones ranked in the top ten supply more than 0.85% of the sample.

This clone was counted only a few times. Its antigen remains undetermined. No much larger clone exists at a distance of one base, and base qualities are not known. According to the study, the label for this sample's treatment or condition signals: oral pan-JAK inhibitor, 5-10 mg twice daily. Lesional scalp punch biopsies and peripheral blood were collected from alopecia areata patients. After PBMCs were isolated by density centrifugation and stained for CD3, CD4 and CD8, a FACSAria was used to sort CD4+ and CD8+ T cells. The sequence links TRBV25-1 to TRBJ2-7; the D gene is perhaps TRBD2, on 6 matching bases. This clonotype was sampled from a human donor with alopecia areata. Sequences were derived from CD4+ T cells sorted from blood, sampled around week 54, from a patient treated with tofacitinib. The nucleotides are TGTGCCAGCAGCGGGTGGGGGGACGGCTACGAGCAGTACTTC. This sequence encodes CASSGWGDGYEQYF.